This T cell receptor (beta chain) was sequenced for a study of T cell repertoires in cytomegalovirus infection (dated by TCRdb to between 2017 and 2020). A note on the overall study: Peptide stimulations targeted recently identified HLA-C-restricted CMV epitopes, whose presentation resists viral immunomodulation, together with well-studied HLA-B-restricted epitopes. Donor HLA type was relevant to the analysis, as public TCR beta signatures indicated carriage of CMV infection together with the matching HLA type. The paper as a whole reports these results and caveats: In the ex vivo response, HLA-C-restricted CMV-specific TCR beta clonotypes were dominant, and in two of eight donors the single most frequent clonotype came from this HLA-C-restricted group. In both this cohort and an independent approximately 400-donor cohort, the cumulative frequency of public TCR beta family members distinguished carriers of CMV infection plus the relevant HLA type.

CDR1 and CDR2, per the germline V gene, are MGHRA and YSYEKL. The trim is 6 bases for V and 4 bases for J, with a gap of 15 bases between the germline ends. Measured from the cysteine to the phenylalanine, the CDR3 is 14 residues long. The read is trimmed to its CDR3 DNA, 42 bases read in frame from base 1. For sequencing, an Illumina HiSeq 1500 was employed. TCRdb reprocessing: public reads trimmed at Q25 with fastp, clones called with MiXCR, in-frame beta chains kept. Rows matching on CDR3 protein sequence are summarized as one entry with the most common DNA and genes. The sample table contains approximately 500,000 distinct CDR3 sequences; only one count was recorded for around 35% of them. The top ten hold about a sixth of the sample. Sample treatment or condition, as interpreted from the label and publication: in vitro stimulation with specific CMV peptide epitopes to enrich CMV-specific T cells.

A word on this clonotype: There is no known antigen for this receptor. Base qualities are not at hand, and no much larger clone is one base apart.

The chain was built from TRBV4-1 and TRBJ1-1, with a tentative D gene TRBD1 over 5 matching bases. The sample was cultured PBMCs, taken from culture after CMV antigen stimulation. This TCR came from a human donor in good health (CMV status not recorded). Some clones in this sample may be carry-over from other donors' samples. Read as DNA, the sequence is TGCGCCAGCAGTCCGGGACGGACGATCACTGAAGCTTTCTTT. Its amino acids are CASSPGRTITEAFF.